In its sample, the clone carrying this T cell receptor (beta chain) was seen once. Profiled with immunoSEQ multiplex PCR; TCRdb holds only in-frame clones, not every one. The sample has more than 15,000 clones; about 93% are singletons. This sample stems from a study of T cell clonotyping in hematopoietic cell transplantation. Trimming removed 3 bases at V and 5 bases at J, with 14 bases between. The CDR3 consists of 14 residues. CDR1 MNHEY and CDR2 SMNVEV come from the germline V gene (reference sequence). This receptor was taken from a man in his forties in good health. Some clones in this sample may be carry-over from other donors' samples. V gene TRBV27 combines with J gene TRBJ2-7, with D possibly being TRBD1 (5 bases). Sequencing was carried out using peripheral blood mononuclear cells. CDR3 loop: CASSFTQGGNEQYF. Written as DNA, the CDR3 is TGTGCCAGCAGTTTTACCCAGGGTGGTAACGAGCAGTACTTC.